A selection of T cell receptor beta chains follows, all from one sample in a study of blood T cell repertoires in COVID-19. The table came from immunoSEQ multiplex PCR; TCRdb's copy has only in-frame clones and leaves some out. The sample has roughly 67,000 clones; 65% to 90% are singletons. Sequencing was done on a sample of peripheral blood. These receptors all come from a man in his forties or fifties with acute or convalescent COVID-19. The CDR3 runs from the conserved cysteine through the conserved F or W. A D gene is named only where the DNA matches it firmly. Clone size is stated in some rows and not others, as once, few, many or a class when expanded.

cdr3_aa cdr3_nt j_call v_call d_call clone_size
CASSTRTSGGTQYF TGCGCCAGCAGCACTCGGACTAGCGGGGGAACGCAGTATTTT TRBJ2-3 TRBV5-1 TRBD2 .
CASSFLAGAAYEQYF TGTGCCAGCAGTTTTCTCGCGGGGGCCGCCTACGAGCAGTACTTC TRBJ2-7 TRBV28 . .
CASSASGTANYGYTF TGTGCCAGCAGTGCTTCGGGGACAGCTAACTATGGCTACACCTTC TRBJ1-2 TRBV2 TRBD1 .
CASSLTSGVEADTQYF TGTGCCAGCAGCTTAACTAGCGGGGTAGAGGCAGATACGCAGTATTTT TRBJ2-3 TRBV11-2 TRBD2 .
CATSRDRDRAYEQYF TGTGCCACCAGCAGAGACCGGGACAGAGCCTACGAGCAGTACTTC TRBJ2-7 TRBV15 TRBD1 .
CASSFGQGGGYTF TGCGCCAGCAGCTTCGGACAGGGCGGAGGCTACACCTTC TRBJ1-2 TRBV4-1 TRBD1 .
CASSQNSQISAQYF TGTGCCAGCAGTCAAAACTCACAGATCAGTGCGCAGTATTTT TRBJ2-3 TRBV2 . .
CASSEGAFLDTQYF TGCGCCAGCAGTGAGGGGGCCTTCCTAGATACGCAGTATTTT TRBJ2-3 TRBV10-2 . .
CASSPGQGVYTF TGCGCCAGCAGCCCTGGACAGGGAGTCTACACCTTC TRBJ1-2 TRBV5-1 TRBD1 few
CASSQYGDRAYEQYF TGCGCCAGCAGTCAATACGGGGACAGGGCCTACGAGCAGTACTTC TRBJ2-7 TRBV23-1 TRBD1 .
CASSPTAGTTYNEQFF TGTGCCAGCAGCCCAACAGCGGGGACTACCTACAATGAGCAGTTCTTC TRBJ2-1 TRBV7-3 TRBD2 .
CASKGLLYEQYF TGTGCCAGCAAGGGGCTCCTCTACGAGCAGTACTTC TRBJ2-7 TRBV6-5 . .
CAWSPAMDSWNSNTEAFF TGTGCCTGGAGTCCAGCAATGGACAGTTGGAATTCTAACACTGAAGCTTTCTTT TRBJ1-1 TRBV30 . once
CAISADRGNTEAFF TGTGCCATCAGTGCCGACAGGGGGAACACTGAAGCTTTCTTT TRBJ1-1 TRBV10-3 TRBD1 .
CATNRDRGETQYF TGCGCCACCAACCGGGACAGGGGAGAGACCCAGTACTTC TRBJ2-5 TRBV10-1 TRBD1 .
CASSRWTGANNYGYTF TGCGCCAGCAGCCGGTGGACAGGGGCCAACAACTATGGCTACACCTTC TRBJ1-2 TRBV5-1 TRBD1 .
CASIGQEETQYF TGTGCCAGCATCGGACAGGAAGAGACCCAGTACTTC TRBJ2-5 TRBV12-3/TRBV12-4 TRBD1 .
CASSKPAADTNTGELFF TGTGCCAGCAGCAAACCAGCGGCTGACACGAACACCGGGGAGCTGTTTTTT TRBJ2-2 TRBV7-3 . .
CASSVGDRAYEQYF TGCGCCAGCAGTGTAGGAGACAGGGCGTACGAGCAGTACTTC TRBJ2-7 TRBV10-2 TRBD1 .
CASSIAGVATGELFF TGTGCCAGCAGCATAGCGGGGGTGGCCACCGGGGAGCTGTTTTTT TRBJ2-2 TRBV2 TRBD2 .
CSSYTDTQYF TGCAGCTCGTACACAGATACGCAGTATTTT TRBJ2-3 TRBV29-1 . .
CAWRGQGWGEQFF TGTGCCTGGAGGGGACAGGGATGGGGTGAGCAGTTCTTC TRBJ2-1 TRBV30 TRBD1 .
CASSEDRQTGELFF TGTGCCAGCAGTGAAGATAGACAGACCGGGGAGCTGTTTTTT TRBJ2-2 TRBV6-1 . .
CASSFRDYPSETQYF TGTGCCAGCAGCTTTAGGGACTACCCTTCGGAGACCCAGTACTTC TRBJ2-5 TRBV5-4 TRBD2 .
CASSSRTGGGTEAFF TGTGCCAGCAGCAGCCGGACAGGGGGTGGTACTGAAGCTTTCTTT TRBJ1-1 TRBV21-1 . .
CASSTRTGATEAFF TGTGCCAGTAGTACCAGGACAGGGGCGACTGAAGCTTTCTTT TRBJ1-1 TRBV19 TRBD1 .
CASSVQGGNTEAFF TGTGCCAGTAGTGTCCAGGGGGGGAACACTGAAGCTTTCTTT TRBJ1-1 TRBV19 TRBD1 .
CASTPYSRTGVSPLHF TGTGCCAGCACCCCCTACTCCAGAACAGGGGTTTCACCCCTCCACTTT TRBJ1-6 TRBV6-6 TRBD1 once